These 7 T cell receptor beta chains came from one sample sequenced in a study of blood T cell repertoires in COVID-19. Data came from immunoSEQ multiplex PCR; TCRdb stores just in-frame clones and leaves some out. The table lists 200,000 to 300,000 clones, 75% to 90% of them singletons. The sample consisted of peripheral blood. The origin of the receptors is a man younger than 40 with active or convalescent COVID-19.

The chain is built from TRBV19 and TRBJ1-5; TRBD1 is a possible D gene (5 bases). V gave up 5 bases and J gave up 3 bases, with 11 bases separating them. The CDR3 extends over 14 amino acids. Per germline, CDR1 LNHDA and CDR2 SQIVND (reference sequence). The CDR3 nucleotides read TGTGCCAGTAGTGAAGGGGTAATCAATCAGCCCCAGCATTTT. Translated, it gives CASSEGVINQPQHF.

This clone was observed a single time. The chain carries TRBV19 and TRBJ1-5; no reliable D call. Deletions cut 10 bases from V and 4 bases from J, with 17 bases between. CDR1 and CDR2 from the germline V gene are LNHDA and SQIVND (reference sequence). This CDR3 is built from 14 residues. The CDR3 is CATSRRDWNQPQHF. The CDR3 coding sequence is TGTGCCACCAGTAGGAGGGATTGGAATCAGCCCCAGCATTTT. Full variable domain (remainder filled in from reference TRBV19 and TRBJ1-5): DGGITQSPKYLFRKEGQNVTLSCEQNLNHDAMYWYRQDPGQGLRLIYYSQIVNDFQKGDIAEGYSVSREKKESFPLTVTSAQKNPTAFYLCATSRRDWNQPQHFGDGTRLSIL.

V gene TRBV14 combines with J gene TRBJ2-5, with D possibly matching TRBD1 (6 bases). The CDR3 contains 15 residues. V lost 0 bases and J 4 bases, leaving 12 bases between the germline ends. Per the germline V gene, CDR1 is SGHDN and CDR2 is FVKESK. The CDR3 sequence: CASSQEPGQRETQYF. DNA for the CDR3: TGTGCCAGCAGCCAAGAGCCCGGACAGCGAGAGACCCAGTACTTC.

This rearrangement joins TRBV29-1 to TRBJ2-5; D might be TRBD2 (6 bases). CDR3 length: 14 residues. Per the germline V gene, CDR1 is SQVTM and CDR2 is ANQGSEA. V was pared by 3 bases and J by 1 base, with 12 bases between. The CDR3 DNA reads TGCAGCGTTGACCGCGGGGAGATCCAAGAGACCCAGTACTTC. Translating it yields CSVDRGEIQETQYF.

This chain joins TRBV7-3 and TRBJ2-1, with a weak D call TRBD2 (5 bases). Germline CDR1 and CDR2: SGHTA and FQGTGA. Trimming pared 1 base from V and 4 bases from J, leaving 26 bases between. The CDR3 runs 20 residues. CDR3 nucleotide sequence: TGTGCCAGCAGCTTAATTGGAGGCCCCCCCCAAAGTGCGGAATACAATGAGCAGTTCTTC. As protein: CASSLIGGPPQSAEYNEQFF. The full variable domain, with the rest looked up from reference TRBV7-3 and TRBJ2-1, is GAGVSQTPSNKVTEKGKYVELRCDPISGHTALYWYRQSLGQGPEFLIYFQGTGAADDSGLPNDRFFAVRPEGSVSTLKIQRTERGDSAVYLCASSLIGGPPQSAEYNEQFFGPGTRLTVL.

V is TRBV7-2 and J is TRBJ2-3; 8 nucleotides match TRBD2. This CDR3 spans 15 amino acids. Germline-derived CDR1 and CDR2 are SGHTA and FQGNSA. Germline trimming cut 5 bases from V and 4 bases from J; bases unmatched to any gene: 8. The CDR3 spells CASSEGLAGADTQYF. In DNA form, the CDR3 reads TGTGCCAGCAGCGAAGGACTAGCCGGCGCAGATACGCAGTATTTT.

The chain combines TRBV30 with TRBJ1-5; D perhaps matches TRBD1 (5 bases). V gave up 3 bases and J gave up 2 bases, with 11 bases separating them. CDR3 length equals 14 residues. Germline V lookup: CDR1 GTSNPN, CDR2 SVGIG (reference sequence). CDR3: CAWRDDSRNQPQHF. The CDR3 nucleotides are TGTGCCTGGAGGGATGACAGTCGCAATCAGCCCCAGCATTTT.